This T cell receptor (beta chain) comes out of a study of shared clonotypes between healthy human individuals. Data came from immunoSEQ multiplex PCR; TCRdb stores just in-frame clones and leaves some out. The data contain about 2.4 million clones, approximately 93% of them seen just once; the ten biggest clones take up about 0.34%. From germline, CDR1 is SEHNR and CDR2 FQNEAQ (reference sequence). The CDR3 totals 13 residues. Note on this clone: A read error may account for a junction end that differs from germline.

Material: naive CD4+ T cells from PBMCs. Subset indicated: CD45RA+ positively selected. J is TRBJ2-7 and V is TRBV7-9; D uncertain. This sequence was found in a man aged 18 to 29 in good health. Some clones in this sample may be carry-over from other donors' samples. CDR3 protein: CASSSYRYYGQYF. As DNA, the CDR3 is TGTGCCAGCAGCTCCTATAGGTATTACGGGCAGTACTTC.